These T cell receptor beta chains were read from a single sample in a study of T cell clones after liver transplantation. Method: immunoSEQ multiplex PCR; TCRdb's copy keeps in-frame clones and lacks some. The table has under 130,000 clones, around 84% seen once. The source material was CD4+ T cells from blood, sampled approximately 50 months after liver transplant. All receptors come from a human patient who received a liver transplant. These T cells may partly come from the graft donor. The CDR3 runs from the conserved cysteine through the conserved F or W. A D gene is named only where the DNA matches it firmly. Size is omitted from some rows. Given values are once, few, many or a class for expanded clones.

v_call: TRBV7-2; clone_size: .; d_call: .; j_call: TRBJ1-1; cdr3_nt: TGTGCCAGCAGCAACAGACAGGCCCGCACTGAAGCTTTCTTT; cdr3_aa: CASSNRQARTEAFF
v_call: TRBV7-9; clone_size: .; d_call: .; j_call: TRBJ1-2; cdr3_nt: TGTGCCAGCAGCCTACCGACAGCTGGCTATGGCTACACCTTC; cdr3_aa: CASSLPTAGYGYTF
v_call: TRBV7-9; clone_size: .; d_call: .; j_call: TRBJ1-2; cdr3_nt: TGTGCCAGCAGCTTGTGGGGGCGCGAGGTTATGGACTATGGCTACACCTTC; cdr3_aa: CASSLWGREVMDYGYTF
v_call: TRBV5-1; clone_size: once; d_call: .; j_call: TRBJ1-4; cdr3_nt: TGCGCCAGCAGCTTGGGCACACCCAGGACTAATGAAAAACTGTTTTTT; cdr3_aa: CASSLGTPRTNEKLFF
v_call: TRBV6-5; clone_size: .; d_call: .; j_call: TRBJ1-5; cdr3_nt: TGTGCCAGCAGCCCCGTTCGGTCCGGGAAAGGACCCCAGCATTTT; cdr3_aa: CASSPVRSGKGPQHF
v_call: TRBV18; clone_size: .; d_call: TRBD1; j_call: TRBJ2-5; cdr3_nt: TGTGCCAGCTCACCACCGGGACAGCCACAAGAGACCCAGTACTTC; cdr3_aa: CASSPPGQPQETQYF
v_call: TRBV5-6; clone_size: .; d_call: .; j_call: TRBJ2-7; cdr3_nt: TGTGCCAGCAGCTTCCGTGGGAACTACGAGCAGTACTTC; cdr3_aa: CASSFRGNYEQYF
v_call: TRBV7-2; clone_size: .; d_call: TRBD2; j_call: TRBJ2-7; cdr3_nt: TGTGCCAGCAGCTTAGCGGCCTCTCCGGGACTAGCTAGGGGAGTCATATACGAGCAGTACTTC; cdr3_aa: CASSLAASPGLARGVIYEQYF
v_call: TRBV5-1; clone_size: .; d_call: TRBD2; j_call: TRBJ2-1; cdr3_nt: TGCGCCAGCAGCTTGGGAGCGGGAGGTGGACGGGATGAGCAGTTCTTC; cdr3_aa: CASSLGAGGGRDEQFF
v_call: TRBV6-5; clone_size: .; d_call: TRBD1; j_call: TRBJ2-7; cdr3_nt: TGTGCCAGCAGTTCCACAGGGGGTACCAACGAGCAGTACTTC; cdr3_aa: CASSSTGGTNEQYF
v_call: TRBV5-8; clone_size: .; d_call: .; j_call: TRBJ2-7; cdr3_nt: TGTGCCAGCACTGGGGTCTACGAGCAGTACTTC; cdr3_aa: CASTGVYEQYF
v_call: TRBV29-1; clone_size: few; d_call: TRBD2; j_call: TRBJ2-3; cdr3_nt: TGCAGCGTTGTAGGGCTAGCGGGTTTCACAGATACGCAGTATTTT; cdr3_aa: CSVVGLAGFTDTQYF
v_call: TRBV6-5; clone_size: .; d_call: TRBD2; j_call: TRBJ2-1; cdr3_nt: TGTGCCAGCAGTTACTACAGCGGGAGCTACAATGAGCAGTTCTTC; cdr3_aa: CASSYYSGSYNEQFF
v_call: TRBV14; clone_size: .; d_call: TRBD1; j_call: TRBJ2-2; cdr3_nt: TGTGCCAGCAGCCATCACAGGGGGAACACCGGGGAGCTGTTTTTT; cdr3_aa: CASSHHRGNTGELFF
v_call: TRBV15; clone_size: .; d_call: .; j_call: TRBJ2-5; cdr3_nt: TGTGCCACCAGCTCTCGACCTTTAAGGGGGGAGACCCAGTACTTC; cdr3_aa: CATSSRPLRGETQYF
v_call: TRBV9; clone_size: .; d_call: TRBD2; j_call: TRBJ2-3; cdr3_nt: TGTGCCAGCAGCCCACCAGGACTAGCGGGGGGCGGAGATACGCAGTATTTT; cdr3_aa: CASSPPGLAGGGDTQYF
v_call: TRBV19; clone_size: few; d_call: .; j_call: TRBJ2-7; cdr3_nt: TGTGCCAGTAGTCCCGGACAGACCTACGAGCAGTACTTC; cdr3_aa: CASSPGQTYEQYF
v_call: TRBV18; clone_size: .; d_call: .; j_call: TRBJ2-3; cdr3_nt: TGTGCCAGCTCACCACCGTCGACAGATACGCAGTATTTT; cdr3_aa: CASSPPSTDTQYF
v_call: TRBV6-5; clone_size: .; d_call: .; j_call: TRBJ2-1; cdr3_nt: TGTGCCAGCAGATCTCGCGGGGGCTGGAATGAGCAGTTCTTC; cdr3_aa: CASRSRGGWNEQFF
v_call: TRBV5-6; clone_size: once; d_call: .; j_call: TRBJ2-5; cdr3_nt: TGTGCCAGCAGCTTGGGGGCGGGGTCGGAGACCCAGTACTTC; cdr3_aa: CASSLGAGSETQYF